These T cell receptor beta chains were read from a single sample in a study of beta chain features in type 1 diabetes. Using immunoSEQ multiplex PCR, the repertoire was profiled, and TCRdb retains in-frame clones only, with some absent. Here the sample spans hundreds of thousands of clones, 25% to 35% being singletons. The sample was naive CD4+ T cells from blood. Source of these receptors: a man younger than 35 in good health. CDR3s include the opening cysteine and the closing phenylalanine or tryptophan. D genes are given only for firm matches. Only part of the rows carry a size: once, few, many, or a class if the clone is expanded.

v_gene	d_gene	j_gene	abundance	CDR3nt	CDR3aa
TRBV7-8	.	TRBJ2-3	.	TGTGCCAGCAGCTTACTCCTAGATCGATATTTT	CASSLLLDRYF
TRBV2	.	TRBJ2-7	.	TGTGCCAGCAGTAAACAAGCGTGGGAGCAGTACTTC	CASSKQAWEQYF
TRBV19	.	TRBJ2-7	.	TGTGCCAGTAGTACGATAGGCAACGACGAGCAGTACTTC	CASSTIGNDEQYF
TRBV19	.	TRBJ2-2	.	TGTGCCAGTAGTATAATAGAGGGCCAAACCGGGGAGCTGTTTTTT	CASSIIEGQTGELFF
TRBV9	.	TRBJ2-1	.	TGTGCCAGCAGCCCCCAACACCCGTACGGTGTGAATGAGCAGTTCTTC	CASSPQHPYGVNEQFF
TRBV29-1	TRBD1	TRBJ2-5	few	TGCAGCGTTCGTCAGGGGGCGACGGAGACCCAGTACTTC	CSVRQGATETQYF
TRBV5-1	.	TRBJ2-7	.	TGCGCCAGCAGCTTGGGACTGGCCCCCTACGAGCAGTACTTC	CASSLGLAPYEQYF
TRBV5-6	TRBD1	TRBJ1-2	few	TGTGCCAGCAGCGCGGCCGGGACAGGGAACTATGGCTACACCTTC	CASSAAGTGNYGYTF
TRBV9	TRBD1	TRBJ1-2	.	TGTGCCAGCAGCGCCCGCCCCGGGACAGGGCCAGATGGCTACACCTTC	CASSARPGTGPDGYTF
TRBV5-6	.	TRBJ2-1	few	TGTGCCAGCAGCTTGGATTGGGGGCGGAATGAGCAGTTCTTC	CASSLDWGRNEQFF
TRBV7-9	TRBD1	TRBJ2-5	.	TGTGCCAGCAGCTTAGGACCGGGACAGGCGGCCCAGTACTTC	CASSLGPGQAAQYF
TRBV29-1	.	TRBJ2-5	few	TGCAGCGTGGAAACTAAGGAGACCCAGTACTTC	CSVETKETQYF
TRBV7-2	TRBD2	TRBJ2-2	few	TGTGCCAGCAGCTCCCGACTAGCGGGATTTACCGGGGAGCTGTTTTTT	CASSSRLAGFTGELFF
TRBV27	.	TRBJ2-2	.	TGTGCCAGCACCCCCTGGGACGCGAACACCGGGGAGCTGTTTTTT	CASTPWDANTGELFF
TRBV30	TRBD2	TRBJ2-7	.	TGTGCCGGCGAAGCGGGGCTAGCGGGAGCGTCCGAGCAGTACTTC	CAGEAGLAGASEQYF
TRBV7-9	.	TRBJ2-6	few	TGTGCCAGCAGCCCCCGAGGAGGGGTAGCCCTCTCTGGGGCCAACGTCCTGACTTTC	CASSPRGGVALSGANVLTF
TRBV18	TRBD2	TRBJ2-6	.	TGTGCCAGCTCACGGGGACTAGCGGGAGCCGGGGCCAACGTCCTGACTTTC	CASSRGLAGAGANVLTF
TRBV2	TRBD1	TRBJ1-1	.	TGTGCCAGAAACAGGGACAGGGTGTCGATAAACACTGAAGCTTTCTTT	CARNRDRVSINTEAFF
TRBV2	.	TRBJ1-5	few	TGTGCCAGCAGTTATGCGGGCATCAGCAATCAGCCCCAGCATTTT	CASSYAGISNQPQHF
TRBV30	.	TRBJ1-5	.	TGTGCCTGGAGTGAGGGCAGATACAATCAGCCCCAGCATTTT	CAWSEGRYNQPQHF
TRBV5-1	.	TRBJ2-1	.	TGCGCCAGCACCGAGGACGGGAGCTCCTACAATGAGCAGTTCTTC	CASTEDGSSYNEQFF
TRBV7-2	.	TRBJ2-5	.	TGTGCCAGCAGCTCGTACTGGGCGGGGGAGACCCAGTACTTC	CASSSYWAGETQYF
TRBV27	TRBD2	TRBJ2-7	.	TGTGCCAGCACGGCTAGCGGGAACTACGAGCAGTACTTC	CASTASGNYEQYF
TRBV29-1	TRBD1	TRBJ2-1	.	TGCAGCGTTGTTCCCCTCACAGGGGGCTCCTACAATGAGCAGTTCTTC	CSVVPLTGGSYNEQFF
TRBV4-2	TRBD2	TRBJ2-3	few	TGTGCCAGCAGCCAGTTACGGCGGGAGGCAGATACGCAGTATTTT	CASSQLRREADTQYF
TRBV2	.	TRBJ2-1	.	TGTGCCAGCAGTGAGTTGGCGCTATACTCCTACAATGAGCAGTTCTTC	CASSELALYSYNEQFF
TRBV30	.	TRBJ2-3	.	TGTGCCTGGGCCTCACAGGCAGGGACAGATACGCAGTATTTT	CAWASQAGTDTQYF